These 8 T cell receptor beta chains were all obtained from the same sample, sequenced in a study of blood T cell repertoires in COVID-19. The repertoire was sequenced with immunoSEQ multiplex PCR; TCRdb's copy has only in-frame clones and lacks some. The table has 170,000 or so clones, around nine tenths seen once. Sequenced: peripheral blood. The receptor set was obtained from a man aged 50 to 60 with acute or convalescent COVID-19.

The V gene is TRBV4-2, the J gene TRBJ2-1, with 7 nucleotides matching TRBD1. V lost 1 base and J lost 3; bases outside the gene matches: 9. This CDR3 spans 17 amino acids. Germline V gives CDR1 LGHNA, CDR2 YNFKEQ. Here the CDR3 DNA reads TGTGCCAGCAGCCAAGTAGAGGGGGACAGTATCTACAATGAGCAGTTCTTC. Translated: CASSQVEGDSIYNEQFF.

The chain is built from TRBV5-8 and TRBJ2-2, with 7 bases that match TRBD2. The ends lost 3 bases at V and 3 bases at J; junction bases unmatched: 5. Germline V gene data show CDR1 as SGHTS and CDR2 as YDEGEE. The CDR3 extends over 15 amino acids. CDR3: CASSSGRGDTGELFF. CDR3 in DNA: TGTGCCAGCAGCTCGGGGAGGGGAGACACCGGGGAGCTGTTTTTT.

The chain joins TRBV4-3 to TRBJ2-5, with TRBD1 matching 8 bases. The trim removed 3 bases at V and 4 bases at J, leaving 1 base unmatched. CDR1 is LGHNA, CDR2 YSLEER, per germline. The CDR3 spans 13 residues. The CDR3 is CASSQGQVETQYF. The CDR3 DNA reads TGCGCCAGCAGCCAGGGACAGGTAGAGACCCAGTACTTC.

Only a few counts were recorded for this clone. The rearrangement links TRBV7-6 to TRBJ1-4; possibly TRBD1 for D (5 bases). V was clipped by 3 bases and J by 3 bases, with 14 bases between them. Germline assignment: CDR1 SGHVS and CDR2 FNYEAQ. CDR3 size: 16 residues. In DNA form, the CDR3 reads TGTGCCAGCAGCTTGAACCCAGGGTTGTCTAATGAAAAACTGTTTTTT. This gives the protein CASSLNPGLSNEKLFF.

This sequence joins TRBV14 and TRBJ2-2, with 14 bases lining up with TRBD2. J was trimmed by 5 bases and V by 4 bases; bases with no gene match: 3. CDR3 length: 16 residues. Germline V CDR1 and CDR2: SGHDN, FVKESK. DNA of the CDR3: TGTGCCAGCAGCCTGGGACTAGCGGGGGCAACCGGGGAGCTGTTTTTT. Its translation: CASSLGLAGATGELFF.

The chain combines TRBV5-3 with TRBJ2-1; 16 bases line up with TRBD2. TRBV5-3 is an open reading frame, and its role is uncertain. This CDR3 has 20 residues. Trimming removed 4 bases from V and 5 bases from J; junction bases left unmatched: 15. The DNA of the CDR3 is TGTGCCAGAAGCCCCGGGACTAGCGGGAGGGCCGCCCGTGTCGACAATGAGCAGTTCTTC. Translation: CARSPGTSGRAARVDNEQFF.

The chain combines TRBV6-5 with TRBJ2-1; perhaps TRBD2 as D (6 bases). The CDR3 runs 15 residues. The germline V and J ends were trimmed by 0 bases and 9 bases, with 15 bases remaining between them. Germline V gene lookup returns CDR1 MNHEY and CDR2 SVGAGI. Here the CDR3 DNA reads TGTGCCAGCAGTTACTCAGCGGGTGTCGGGGGTGAGCAGTTCTTC. Residues: CASSYSAGVGGEQFF.

The chain couples TRBV29-1 to TRBJ2-2; D might be TRBD1 (6 bases). CDR3 length: 13 residues. Germline V gene lookup returns CDR1 SQVTM and CDR2 ANQGSEA. The V and J ends lost 7 bases and 3 bases respectively, with 12 bases between them. This CDR3 reads CSAWDMYTGELFF. The CDR3 coding sequence is TGCAGCGCCTGGGACATGTACACCGGGGAGCTGTTTTTT.